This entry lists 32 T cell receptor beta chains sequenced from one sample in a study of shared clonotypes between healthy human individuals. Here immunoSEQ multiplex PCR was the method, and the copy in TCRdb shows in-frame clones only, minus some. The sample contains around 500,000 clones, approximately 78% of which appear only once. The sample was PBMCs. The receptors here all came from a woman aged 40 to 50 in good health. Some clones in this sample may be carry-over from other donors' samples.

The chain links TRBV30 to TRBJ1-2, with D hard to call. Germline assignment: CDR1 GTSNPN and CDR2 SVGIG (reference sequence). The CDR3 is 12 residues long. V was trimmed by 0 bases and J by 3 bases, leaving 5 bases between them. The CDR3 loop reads CAWSVADYGYTF. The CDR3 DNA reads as TGTGCCTGGAGTGTAGCGGACTATGGCTACACCTTC.

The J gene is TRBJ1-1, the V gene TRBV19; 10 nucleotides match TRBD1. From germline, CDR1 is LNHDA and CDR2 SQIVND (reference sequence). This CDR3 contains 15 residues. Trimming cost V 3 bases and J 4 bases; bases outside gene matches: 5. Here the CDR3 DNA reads TGTGCCAGTAGTATCCAGGGACAGGGGTTCACTGAAGCTTTCTTT. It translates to CASSIQGQGFTEAFF.

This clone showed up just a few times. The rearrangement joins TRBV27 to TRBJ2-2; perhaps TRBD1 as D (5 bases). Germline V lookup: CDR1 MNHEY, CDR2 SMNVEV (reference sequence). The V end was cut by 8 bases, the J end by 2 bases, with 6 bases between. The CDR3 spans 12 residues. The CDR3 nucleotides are TGTGCCAGCCAGGGTAACACCGGGGAGCTGTTTTTT. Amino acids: CASQGNTGELFF.

The CDR3 protein is CASSPKGLAGGQGTRNEQFF. In nucleotides, the CDR3 is TGTGCCAGCTCACCAAAAGGCCTAGCGGGAGGGCAGGGGACTCGGAATGAGCAGTTCTTC. The rearrangement joins TRBV18 to TRBJ2-1; 12 nucleotides match TRBD2. V shed 2 bases and J 7 bases; nucleotides not matched to a gene: 18. CDR3 length: 20 residues. Germline CDR1 KGHSH, CDR2 LQKENI.

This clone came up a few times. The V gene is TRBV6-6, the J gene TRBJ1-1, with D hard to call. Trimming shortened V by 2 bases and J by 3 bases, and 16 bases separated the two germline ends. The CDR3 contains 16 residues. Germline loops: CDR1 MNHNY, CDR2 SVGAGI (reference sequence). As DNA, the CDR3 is TGTGCCAGCAGTTACCCCCTCGGTCAAAGGCACACTGAAGCTTTCTTT. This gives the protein CASSYPLGQRHTEAFF.

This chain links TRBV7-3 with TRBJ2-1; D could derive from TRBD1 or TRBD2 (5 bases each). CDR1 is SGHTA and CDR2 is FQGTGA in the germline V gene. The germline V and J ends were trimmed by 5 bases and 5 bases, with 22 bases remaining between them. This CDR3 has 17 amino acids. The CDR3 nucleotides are TGTGCCAGCAGCCCTTGGGGACCAGCGCGCCCAGACAATGAGCAGTTCTTC. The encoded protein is CASSPWGPARPDNEQFF.

The CDR3 reads CASRQEEYEQYF. The CDR3 DNA sequence: TGCGCCAGCAGACAGGAGGAATACGAGCAGTACTTC. The V and J genes are TRBV5-1 and TRBJ2-7; D is perhaps TRBD1 or TRBD2 (5 bases each). The germline V gene has CDR1 SGHRS and CDR2 YFSETQ. V lost 5 bases and J lost 4, with 10 bases in between. The CDR3 covers 12 residues.

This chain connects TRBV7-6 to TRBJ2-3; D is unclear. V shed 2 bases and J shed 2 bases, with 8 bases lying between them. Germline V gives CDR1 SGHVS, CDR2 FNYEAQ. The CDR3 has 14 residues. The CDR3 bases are TGTGCCAGCAGCTTACTTTCGGTCACAGATACGCAGTATTTT. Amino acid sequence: CASSLLSVTDTQYF.

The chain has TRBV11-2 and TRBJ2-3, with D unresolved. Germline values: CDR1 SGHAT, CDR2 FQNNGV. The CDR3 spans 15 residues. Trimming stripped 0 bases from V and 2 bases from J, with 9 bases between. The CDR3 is CASSLEAPYTDTQYF. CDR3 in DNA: TGTGCCAGCAGCTTAGAGGCCCCTTACACAGATACGCAGTATTTT. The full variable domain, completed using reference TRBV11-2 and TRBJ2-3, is EAGVAQSPRYKIIEKRQSVAFWCNPISGHATLYWYQQILGQGPKLLIQFQNNGVVDDSQLPKDRFSAERLKGVDSTLKIQPAKLEDSAVYLCASSLEAPYTDTQYFGPGTRLTVL.

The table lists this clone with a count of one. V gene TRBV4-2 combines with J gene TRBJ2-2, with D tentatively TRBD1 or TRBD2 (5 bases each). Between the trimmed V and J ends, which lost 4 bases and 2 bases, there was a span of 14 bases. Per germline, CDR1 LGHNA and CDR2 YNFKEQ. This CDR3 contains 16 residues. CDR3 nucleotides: TGTGCCAGCAGCCGAAACACCGGGACCAACACCGGGGAGCTGTTTTTT. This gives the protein CASSRNTGTNTGELFF.

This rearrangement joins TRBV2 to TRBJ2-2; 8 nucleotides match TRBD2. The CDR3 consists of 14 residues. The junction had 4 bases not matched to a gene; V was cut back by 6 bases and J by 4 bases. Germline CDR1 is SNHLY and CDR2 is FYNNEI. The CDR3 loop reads CASRAGAVTGELFF. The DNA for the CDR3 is TGTGCCAGCAGAGCGGGGGCAGTCACCGGGGAGCTGTTTTTT.

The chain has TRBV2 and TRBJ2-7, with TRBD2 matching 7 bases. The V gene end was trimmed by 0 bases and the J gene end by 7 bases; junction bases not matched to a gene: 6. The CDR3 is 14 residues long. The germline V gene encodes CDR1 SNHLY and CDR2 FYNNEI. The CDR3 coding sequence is TGTGCCAGCAGTGAAGCCCTACTAGCGCGGGAGCAGTACTTC. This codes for CASSEALLAREQYF.

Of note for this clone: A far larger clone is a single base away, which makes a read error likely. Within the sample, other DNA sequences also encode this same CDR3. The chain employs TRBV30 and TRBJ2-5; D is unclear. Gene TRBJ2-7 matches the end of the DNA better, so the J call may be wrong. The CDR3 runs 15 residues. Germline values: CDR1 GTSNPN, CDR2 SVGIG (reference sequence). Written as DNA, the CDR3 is TGTGCCTTAGCTTTGGACCAGATAGTGGCCTACGAGCAGTACTTC. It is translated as CALALDQIVAYEQYF.

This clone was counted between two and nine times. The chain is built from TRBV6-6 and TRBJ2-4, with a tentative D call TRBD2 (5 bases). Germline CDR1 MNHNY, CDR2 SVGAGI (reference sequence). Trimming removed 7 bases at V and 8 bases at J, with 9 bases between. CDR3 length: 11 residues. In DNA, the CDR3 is TGTGCCAGCACGGGAAGCCACATTCAGTACTTC. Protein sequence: CASTGSHIQYF.

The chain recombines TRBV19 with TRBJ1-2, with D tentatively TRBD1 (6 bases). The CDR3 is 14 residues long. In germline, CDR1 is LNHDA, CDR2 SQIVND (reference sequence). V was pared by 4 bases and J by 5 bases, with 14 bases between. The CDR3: CASSTQSDRYGYTF. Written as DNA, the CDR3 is TGTGCCAGTAGTACTCAATCGGACAGATATGGCTACACCTTC.

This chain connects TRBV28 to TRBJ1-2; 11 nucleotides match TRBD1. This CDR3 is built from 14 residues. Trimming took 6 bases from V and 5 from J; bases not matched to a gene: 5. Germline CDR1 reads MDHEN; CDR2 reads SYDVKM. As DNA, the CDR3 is TGTGCCAGCAGAAGGACAGGGGGCCTGTATGGCTACACCTTC. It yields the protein CASRRTGGLYGYTF.

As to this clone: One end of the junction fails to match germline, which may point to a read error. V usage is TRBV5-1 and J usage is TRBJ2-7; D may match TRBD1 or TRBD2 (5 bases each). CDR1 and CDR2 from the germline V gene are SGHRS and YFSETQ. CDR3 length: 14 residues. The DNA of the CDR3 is TGCGCCAGCAGCCCCGGGCAGGGAGCCTACGAGCAGTGCTTC. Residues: CASSPGQGAYEQCF.

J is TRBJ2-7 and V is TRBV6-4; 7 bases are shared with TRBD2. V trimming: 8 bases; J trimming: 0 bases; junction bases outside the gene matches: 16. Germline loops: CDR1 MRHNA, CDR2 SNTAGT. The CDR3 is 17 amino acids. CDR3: CASCGPAGERSSYEQYF. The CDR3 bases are TGTGCCAGCTGCGGGCCGGCGGGAGAGAGGAGCTCCTACGAGCAGTACTTC.

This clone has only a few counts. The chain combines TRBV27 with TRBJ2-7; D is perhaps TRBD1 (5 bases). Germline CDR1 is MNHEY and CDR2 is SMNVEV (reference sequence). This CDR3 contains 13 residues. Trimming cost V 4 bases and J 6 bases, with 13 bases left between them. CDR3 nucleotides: TGTGCCAGCAGTTGGATTTTAGACAGCGAGCAGTACTTC. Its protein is CASSWILDSEQYF.

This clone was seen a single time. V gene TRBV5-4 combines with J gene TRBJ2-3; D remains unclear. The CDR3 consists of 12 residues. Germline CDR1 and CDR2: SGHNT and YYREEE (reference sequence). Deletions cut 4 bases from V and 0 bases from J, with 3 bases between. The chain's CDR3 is CASSISTDTQYF. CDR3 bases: TGTGCCAGCAGCATTAGCACAGATACGCAGTATTTT.

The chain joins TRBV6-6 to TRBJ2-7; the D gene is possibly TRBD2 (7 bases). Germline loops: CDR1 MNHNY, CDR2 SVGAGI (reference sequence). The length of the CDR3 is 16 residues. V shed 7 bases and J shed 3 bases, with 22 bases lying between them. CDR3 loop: CASTANREGMVYEQYF. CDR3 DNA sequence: TGTGCCAGCACCGCAAACAGGGAGGGTATGGTCTACGAGCAGTACTTC.

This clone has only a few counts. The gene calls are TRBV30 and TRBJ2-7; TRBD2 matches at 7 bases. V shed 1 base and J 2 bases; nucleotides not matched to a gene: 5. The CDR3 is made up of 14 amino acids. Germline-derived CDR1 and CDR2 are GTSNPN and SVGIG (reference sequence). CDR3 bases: TGTGCCTGGAGTGGGGTGGGAGGGCCCTACGAGCAGTACTTC. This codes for CAWSGVGGPYEQYF.

The CDR3 DNA reads as TGCGCCAGCAGCTTGTCCGGACAGGATGAAAAACTGTTTTTT. It codes for CASSLSGQDEKLFF. The rearrangement joins TRBV5-1 to TRBJ1-4; 7 bases match TRBD1. J gave up 6 bases and V 1 base, and 3 bases lay outside the gene matches. The CDR3 sequence is 14 residues long. The germline V gene has CDR1 SGHRS and CDR2 YFSETQ.

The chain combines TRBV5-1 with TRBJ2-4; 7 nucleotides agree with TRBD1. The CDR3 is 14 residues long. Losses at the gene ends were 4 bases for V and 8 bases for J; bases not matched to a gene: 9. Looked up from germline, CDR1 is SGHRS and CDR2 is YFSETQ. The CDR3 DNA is TGCGCCAGCAGCCTCCGACAGGGCGATGACATTCAGTACTTC. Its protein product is CASSLRQGDDIQYF.

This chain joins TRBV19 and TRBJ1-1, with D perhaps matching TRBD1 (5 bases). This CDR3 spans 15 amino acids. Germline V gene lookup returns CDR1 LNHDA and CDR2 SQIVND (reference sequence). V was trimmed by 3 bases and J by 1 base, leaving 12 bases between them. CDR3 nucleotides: TGTGCCAGTAGTATCCAGCAGGGCCCGAACACTGAAGCTTTCTTT. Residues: CASSIQQGPNTEAFF.

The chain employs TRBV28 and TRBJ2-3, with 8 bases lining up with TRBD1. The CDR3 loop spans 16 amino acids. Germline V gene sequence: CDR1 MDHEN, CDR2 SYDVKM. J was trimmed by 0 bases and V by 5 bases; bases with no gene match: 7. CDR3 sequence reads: CASSAGQVSSTDTQYF. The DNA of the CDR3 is TGTGCCAGCAGTGCGGGACAGGTCTCTAGCACAGATACGCAGTATTTT.

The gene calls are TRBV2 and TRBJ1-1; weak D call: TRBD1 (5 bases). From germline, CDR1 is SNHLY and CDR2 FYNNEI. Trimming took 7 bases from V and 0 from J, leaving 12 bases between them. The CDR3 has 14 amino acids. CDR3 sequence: CASTRQTMNTEAFF. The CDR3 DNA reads TGTGCCAGCACCCGACAGACCATGAACACTGAAGCTTTCTTT. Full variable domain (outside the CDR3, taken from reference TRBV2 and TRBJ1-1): EPEVTQTPSHQVTQMGQEVILRCVPISNHLYFYWYRQILGQKVEFLVSFYNNEISEKSEIFDDQFSVERPDGSNFTLKIRSTKLEDSAMYFCASTRQTMNTEAFFGQGTRLTVV.

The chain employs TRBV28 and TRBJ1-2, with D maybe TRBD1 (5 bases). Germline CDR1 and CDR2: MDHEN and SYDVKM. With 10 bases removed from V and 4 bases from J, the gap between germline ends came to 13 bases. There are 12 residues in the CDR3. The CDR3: CATCRDSYGYTF. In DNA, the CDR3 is TGTGCCACCTGCAGGGACTCCTATGGCTACACCTTC.

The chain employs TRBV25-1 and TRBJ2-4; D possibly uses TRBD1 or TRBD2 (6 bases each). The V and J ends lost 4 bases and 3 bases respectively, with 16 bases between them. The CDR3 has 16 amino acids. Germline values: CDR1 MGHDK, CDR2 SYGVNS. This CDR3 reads CASSAPGEVGKNIQYF. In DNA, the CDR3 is TGTGCCAGCAGTGCCCCAGGGGAGGTCGGCAAAAACATTCAGTACTTC.

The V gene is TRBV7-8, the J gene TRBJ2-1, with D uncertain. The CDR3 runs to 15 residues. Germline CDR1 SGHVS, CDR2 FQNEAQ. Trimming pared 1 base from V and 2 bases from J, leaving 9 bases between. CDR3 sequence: CASSLELNPYNEQFF. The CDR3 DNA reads TGTGCCAGCAGCTTAGAATTGAACCCCTACAATGAGCAGTTCTTC. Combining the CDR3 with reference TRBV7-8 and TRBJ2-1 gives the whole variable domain GAGVSQSPRYKVAKRGQDVALRCDPISGHVSLFWYQQALGQGPEFLTYFQNEAQLDKSGLPSDRFFAERPEGSVSTLKIQRTQQEDSAVYLCASSLELNPYNEQFFGPGTRLTVL.

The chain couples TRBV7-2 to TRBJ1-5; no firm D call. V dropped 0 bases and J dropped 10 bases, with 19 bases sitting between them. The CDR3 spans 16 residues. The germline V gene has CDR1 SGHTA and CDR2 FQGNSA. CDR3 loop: CASSLAAHLLLSPQHF. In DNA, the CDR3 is TGTGCCAGCAGCTTAGCGGCACACCTACTCTTAAGTCCCCAGCATTTT.

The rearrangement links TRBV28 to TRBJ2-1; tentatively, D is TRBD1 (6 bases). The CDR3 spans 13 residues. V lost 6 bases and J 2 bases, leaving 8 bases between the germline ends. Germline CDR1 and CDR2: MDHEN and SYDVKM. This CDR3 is CASRDRPYNEQFF. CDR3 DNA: TGTGCCAGCAGGGACAGACCCTACAATGAGCAGTTCTTC.